This TCR beta chain is from a study of cytomegalovirus exposure and HLA in healthy donors. Overall study results and limits: Fewer than 200 TCR beta chains were listed as cytomegalovirus-associated. V- and J-gene trimming in TCR beta was tied to a missense DCLRE1C variant by an analysis performed later. Per a prior analysis, the majority of TCR beta V segments were productive roughly 87% or roughly 30% of the time.

Donors in the study were healthy people who gave bone marrow. CDR1 is SGHVS, CDR2 FQNEAQ, per germline. CDR3 length: 14 residues. The ends were cut back, 5 bases at V and 5 bases at J, with 16 bases in the middle. To note about this clone: Its antigen is not known.

PCR primers comprised 60 Vbeta and 13 Jbeta primers. The repertoire was sequenced with immunoSEQ multiplex PCR; TCRdb's copy has only in-frame clones and lacks some. This table holds tens of thousands of clones, roughly 77% found once. The source material was PBMCs. The origin of this receptor is a woman between 40 and 50 years old in good health and CMV-seropositive. The genes are TRBV7-8 and TRBJ2-7; D gene uncertain. CDR3 DNA: TGTGCCAGCAGCCCTTCTTATTCCCCCCACGAGCAGTACTTC. This encodes CASSPSYSPHEQYF.